These 5 T cell receptor beta chains were all obtained from the same sample, sequenced in a study of T cell changes during pregnancy in multiple sclerosis. TCRdb keeps only in-frame clones here, not all; method: immunoSEQ multiplex PCR. The sample consists of tens of thousands of clones, 90% of them appearing once. The starting material was peripheral blood, obtained in the first trimester of pregnancy. The receptor set was obtained from a female donor in good health, enrolled as a control in a pregnancy study.

The rearrangement joins TRBV27 to TRBJ2-1; the match to TRBD1 covers 9 bases. J lost 7 bases, V lost 4 bases, and 8 bases had no gene match. Germline CDR1 reads MNHEY; CDR2 reads SMNVEV (reference sequence). The CDR3 totals 15 residues. CDR3 sequence reads: CASSSSGTGINEQFF. The CDR3 DNA is TGTGCCAGCAGTTCATCCGGGACAGGGATAAATGAGCAGTTCTTC.

The gene calls are TRBV7-8 and TRBJ1-2; a weak D match, TRBD1 (6 bases). The CDR3 is made up of 15 amino acids. V shed 4 bases and J shed 5 bases, with 17 bases lying between them. The germline CDR1 and CDR2 sequences are SGHVS and FQNEAQ. In nucleotides, the CDR3 is TGTGCCAGCAGCTGGGGGCCGGCTGAGGGGTATGGCTACACCTTC. Translation gives CASSWGPAEGYGYTF.

The gene calls are TRBV29-1 and TRBJ2-1, with TRBD2 identical over 14 bases. The germline V gene encodes CDR1 SQVTM and CDR2 ANQGSEA. This CDR3 contains 16 residues. After removal of 6 bases from V and 10 bases from J, the junction contained 14 bases not matched to a gene. The CDR3 loop reads CSVYAGTSGGQGEQFF. In nucleotides, the CDR3 is TGCAGCGTATACGCTGGGACTAGCGGGGGACAGGGGGAGCAGTTCTTC.

V and J are TRBV7-9 and TRBJ1-1, with unresolved D. The CDR3 runs to 13 residues. Between the trimmed V and J ends, which lost 5 bases and 3 bases, there was a span of 10 bases. The germline CDR1 and CDR2 sequences are SEHNR and FQNEAQ (reference sequence). This CDR3 reads CASSINADTEAFF. CDR3 nucleotides: TGTGCCAGCAGCATAAACGCAGACACTGAAGCTTTCTTT.

The rearrangement joins TRBV13 to TRBJ2-1, with TRBD1 matching over 9 bases. The CDR3 loop spans 14 amino acids. Trimming at V came to 5 bases and at J to 4 bases, leaving 3 bases not matched to a gene. Germline V gives CDR1 PRHDT, CDR2 FYEKMQ (reference sequence). The CDR3 loop is CASSGTGNYNEQFF. For the CDR3, the DNA is TGTGCCAGCAGCGGGACAGGGAATTACAATGAGCAGTTCTTC. Filled out from reference TRBV13 and TRBJ2-1, the complete variable domain reads AAGVIQSPRHLIKEKRETATLKCYPIPRHDTVYWYQQGPGQDPQFLISFYEKMQSDKGSIPDRFSAQQFSDYHSELNMSSLELGDSALYFCASSGTGNYNEQFFGPGTRLTVL.